This T cell receptor (beta chain) is from a study of blood T cells in healthy people across ages. With a J-beta primer mix and a sample-barcoded 5' primer, a second PCR ran roughly 6 to 11 cycles. TCRdb processed the 5' RACE reads anew with MiXCR; each CDR3 protein has one entry. Of 800,000 or so distinct CDR3 sequences detected, roughly 25% appear once; the ten largest clones hold more than 3%. J lost 7 bases, V lost 4 bases, and 6 bases had no gene match. CDR1 and CDR2 (germline): SEHNR, FQNEAQ (reference sequence). CDR3 size: 14 residues. Broader study findings: Significant beta diversity loss was already apparent by age 40, declining roughly linearly. Changes seen in expanded clonotypes were possibly confounded by donor CMV status left unknown.

As to this clonotype: Its target is not known.

This sample also belongs to another study, concerning T cells of mothers and their children. That report adds: Slightly, though not significantly, more overlap was seen in related than in unrelated mother-child pairs.

Sequenced input: blood. The chain couples TRBV7-9 to TRBJ2-3; the match to TRBD2 covers 9 bases. The receptor comes from a boy aged 5-17 years in good health. The CDR3 nucleotides read TGTGCCAGCAGCTCCCTTACTAGCGGGTATACGCAGTATTTT. Its translation: CASSSLTSGYTQYF. Full variable domain (remainder filled in from reference TRBV7-9 and TRBJ2-3): DTGVSQNPRHKITKRGQNVTFRCDPISEHNRLYWYRQTLGQGPEFLTYFQNEAQLEKSRLLSDRFSAERPKGSFSTLEIQRTEQGDSAMYLCASSSLTSGYTQYFGPGTRLTVL.